These 27 T cell receptor beta chains originate from one sample sequenced in a study of PD-1 blockade in classical Hodgkin lymphoma. Clones were read by immunoSEQ multiplex PCR, and TCRdb kept only the in-frame ones, dropping some. This repertoire shows roughly 50,000 clones, around 90% found once; its top ten account for roughly 14%. Noted time point: cycle 4 day 1 (C4D1), after 6 weeks of nivolumab. Every one of the patients relapsed after autologous stem cell transplantation (brentuximab vedotin exposure was variable). Here the sequenced sample was peripheral blood mononuclear cells (PBMCs), taken before the fourth cycle of nivolumab. The source of these receptors is a human donor with classical Hodgkin lymphoma.

This rearrangement joins TRBV5-1 to TRBJ2-3; D remains unclear. V lost 0 bases to trimming and J lost 6 bases, with 20 bases between them. CDR1 and CDR2 (germline): SGHRS, YFSETQ. This CDR3 has 17 amino acids. CDR3 nucleotides: TGCGCCAGCAGCTTGGGGGGAAGAGTTCATGGCTCGGATACGCAGTATTTT. Protein product: CASSLGGRVHGSDTQYF.

In its sample, this clone was seen once. The chain joins TRBV11-3 to TRBJ2-5; 7 bases are a match to TRBD1. The CDR3 totals 16 residues. V lost 1 base, J lost 5 bases, and 10 bases stayed unmatched. Germline assignment: CDR1 SGHNT and CDR2 YENEEA. The CDR3 bases are TGTGCCAGCAGCTTAGTTGCCCAGCCCAGGGGGGAGACCCAGTACTTC. It is translated as CASSLVAQPRGETQYF.

The chain recombines TRBV18 with TRBJ1-4, with D tentatively TRBD1 (5 bases). The CDR3 is 15 amino acids. The germline V and J ends were trimmed by 3 bases and 4 bases, with 12 bases remaining between them. Germline CDR1 is KGHSH and CDR2 is LQKENI. The CDR3 protein is CASSPETELNEKLFF. The CDR3 nucleotides read TGTGCCAGCTCACCCGAGACAGAGCTTAATGAAAAACTGTTTTTT.

The chain recombines TRBV5-1 with TRBJ2-3, with 7 positions matching TRBD2. The junction had 4 bases not matched to a gene; V was cut back by 4 bases and J by 5 bases. Germline V gene data show CDR1 as SGHRS and CDR2 as YFSETQ. This CDR3 region has 13 residues. The CDR3 spells CASSETSVDTQYF. The DNA of the CDR3 is TGCGCCAGCAGCGAAACTAGCGTAGATACGCAGTATTTT.

The rearrangement uses TRBV5-6 and TRBJ2-7; 8 bases line up with TRBD1. CDR1 is SGHDT, CDR2 YYEEEE, per germline. The V and J ends lost 0 bases and 3 bases, in that order; junction bases with no gene match: 5. There are 15 residues in the CDR3. CDR3 DNA: TGTGCCAGCAGCTTGGGAGGACAGGGCTTCTACGAGCAGTACTTC. Amino acid sequence: CASSLGGQGFYEQYF. Full variable domain (remainder filled in from reference TRBV5-6 and TRBJ2-7): DAGVTQSPTHLIKTRGQQVTLRCSPKSGHDTVSWYQQALGQGPQFIFQYYEEEERQRGNFPDRFSGHQFPNYSSELNVNALLLGDSALYLCASSLGGQGFYEQYFGPGTRLTVT.

With respect to this clone: An end of the junction differs from the germline gene, which may be a read error. The chain is built from TRBV6-1 and TRBJ2-1, with D uncertain. The CDR3 sequence is 11 residues long. Looked up from germline, CDR1 is MNHNS and CDR2 is SASEGT. CDR3 protein: CASSAAPYWIF. As DNA, the CDR3 is TGTGCCAGCAGTGCTGCCCCCTATTGGATCTTC.

V and J are TRBV28 and TRBJ1-5, with D maybe TRBD1 (6 bases). Trimming shortened V by 3 bases and J by 3 bases, and 6 bases separated the two germline ends. Per the germline V gene, CDR1 is MDHEN and CDR2 is SYDVKM. This CDR3 region has 13 residues. The CDR3 region has the DNA TGTGCCAGCAGTTTGGGACACAATCAGCCCCAGCATTTT. It specifies CASSLGHNQPQHF.

The rearrangement joins TRBV18 to TRBJ2-7; either TRBD1 or TRBD2 may supply D (5 bases each). Germline V gene lookup returns CDR1 KGHSH and CDR2 LQKENI. The CDR3 is made up of 11 amino acids. The V gene lost 2 bases and the J gene lost 8 bases, with 7 bases spanning the gap. CDR3 nucleotides: TGTGCCAGCTCACCAGAGGGGAAGCAGTACTTC. Its translation: CASSPEGKQYF.

This clone was seen once. V is TRBV23-1 and J is TRBJ1-1; D call uncertain. TRBV23-1 is treated as an ORF (open reading frame) with a function not yet certain. Trimming shortened V by 9 bases and J by 7 bases, and 21 bases separated the two germline ends. The CDR3 is 14 amino acids. In DNA form, the CDR3 reads TGCGCCAGTTTCAACCCGGCCGCGTGGGGTGAAGCTTTCTTT. Its protein is CASFNPAAWGEAFF.

The V gene is TRBV7-3, the J gene TRBJ2-3, with D hard to call. CDR1 and CDR2 (germline): SGHTA, FQGTGA. Trimming removed 0 bases at V and 2 bases at J, with 6 bases between. This CDR3 spans 14 amino acids. CDR3 in amino acids: CASSLTSSTDTQYF. The CDR3, as DNA: TGTGCCAGCAGCTTAACAAGTTCCACAGATACGCAGTATTTT.

The rearrangement joins TRBV5-3 to TRBJ1-5; D not resolved. TRBV5-3 is an ORF for which the function is uncertain. The V end lost 4 bases, the J end lost 1 base, and 9 bases lay between the germline ends. The CDR3 extends over 14 amino acids. The CDR3 bases are TGTGCCAGAAGCGAAACCGTAAGCAATCAGCCCCAGCATTTT. Translation gives CARSETVSNQPQHF.

The gene calls are TRBV30 and TRBJ1-2; no reliable D call. Germline V gene data show CDR1 as GTSNPN and CDR2 as SVGIG (reference sequence). The V end lost 0 bases, the J end lost 5 bases, and 4 bases lay between the germline ends. The CDR3 contains 11 residues. The CDR3 reads CAWSVWYGYTF. The CDR3 DNA reads as TGTGCCTGGAGTGTCTGGTATGGCTACACCTTC.

The chain recombines TRBV10-3 with TRBJ1-1, with D unresolved. V lost 5 bases and J lost 7, with 17 bases in between. The length of the CDR3 is 14 residues. Per the germline V gene, CDR1 is ENHRY and CDR2 is SYGVKD. The CDR3 here is CAISTQSPDGEAFF. The CDR3 DNA reads TGTGCCATCAGTACCCAAAGCCCGGATGGTGAAGCTTTCTTT.

The chain combines TRBV14 with TRBJ1-2; no clear D gene. Germline CDR1 is SGHDN and CDR2 is FVKESK. CDR3 length: 14 amino acids. The V and J ends lost 1 base and 4 bases respectively, with 10 bases between them. In nucleotides, the CDR3 is TGTGCCAGCAGCCAAGGGAACGTCCTCTATGGCTACACCTTC. Translated, it gives CASSQGNVLYGYTF. Filled out from reference TRBV14 and TRBJ1-2, the complete variable domain reads EAGVTQFPSHSVIEKGQTVTLRCDPISGHDNLYWYRRVMGKEIKFLLHFVKESKQDESGMPNNRFLAERTGGTYSTLKVQPAELEDSGVYFCASSQGNVLYGYTFGSGTRLTVV.

Remarks on this clone: Relative to the germline gene, one junction end is altered; a read error may explain this. The rearrangement uses TRBV5-4 and TRBJ2-1, with 7 positions matching TRBD2. Germline loops: CDR1 SGHNT, CDR2 YYREEE (reference sequence). The CDR3 length is 19 residues. Written as DNA, the CDR3 is TGTGCCAACAGCTCTACCCCTCGAAGACTAGCATATTCCTACAATGAGCAGTTCTTC. It encodes CANSSTPRRLAYSYNEQFF.

The chain links TRBV19 to TRBJ1-4; D is perhaps TRBD1 (5 bases). Germline V gives CDR1 LNHDA, CDR2 SQIVND (reference sequence). The CDR3 sequence is 17 residues long. Trimming stripped 6 bases from V and 7 bases from J, with 24 bases between. The CDR3 DNA is TGTGCCAGTAGCATCCTAAACCCGACAGCTATGATTGAAAAACTGTTTTTT. Translating it yields CASSILNPTAMIEKLFF.

Here the CDR3 DNA reads TGTGCCAGCAGTGAGTGGGGGGCGGACGACAATGAGCAGTTCTTC. Amino acid sequence: CASSEWGADDNEQFF. The gene calls are TRBV6-1 and TRBJ2-1, with D tentatively TRBD1 or TRBD2 (6 bases each). The CDR3 contains 15 residues. Per the germline V gene, CDR1 is MNHNS and CDR2 is SASEGT. Between the trimmed V and J ends, which lost 3 bases and 5 bases, there was a span of 14 bases.

The chain joins TRBV7-8 to TRBJ1-3, with D perhaps matching TRBD1 (5 bases). This CDR3 contains 15 residues. The V gene lost 5 bases and the J gene lost 0 bases, with 11 bases spanning the gap. The germline V gene has CDR1 SGHVS and CDR2 FQNEAQ. DNA of the CDR3: TGTGCCAGCAGCCCAGTCAGGGCCTCTGGAAACACCATATATTTT. Translated: CASSPVRASGNTIYF.

This chain joins TRBV18 and TRBJ2-3, with 9 bases matching TRBD2. This CDR3 has 16 amino acids. V shed 3 bases and J 2 bases; nucleotides not matched to a gene: 6. Per germline, CDR1 KGHSH and CDR2 LQKENI. The CDR3 DNA reads as TGTGCCAGCTCACCCACACTAGCGGGTACCACAGATACGCAGTATTTT. Translation gives CASSPTLAGTTDTQYF.

This chain links TRBV7-9 with TRBJ2-3, with TRBD2 as a possible D gene (5 bases). Germline V gene sequence: CDR1 SEHNR, CDR2 FQNEAQ (reference sequence). There are 14 residues in the CDR3. Between the trimmed V and J ends, which lost 8 bases and 0 bases, there was a span of 12 bases. The CDR3 region has the DNA TGTGCCAGCCCAGCGGAAACTAGCACAGATACGCAGTATTTT. As protein: CASPAETSTDTQYF.

The chain carries TRBV10-3 and TRBJ2-7, with D perhaps matching TRBD1 (6 bases). Trimming cost V 2 bases and J 6 bases, with 11 bases left between them. Germline CDR1 reads ENHRY; CDR2 reads SYGVKD. The CDR3 length is 13 residues. CDR3 bases: TGTGCCATCAGTGAGGGTGGGACACTCGAGCAGTACTTC. Its protein product is CAISEGGTLEQYF.

CDR3 loop: CASSQDMSAAYEQYF. DNA for the CDR3: TGTGCCAGCAGCCAAGATATGAGCGCGGCCTACGAGCAGTACTTC. The V call is TRBV14, the J call TRBJ2-7, with no clear D. Germline V gives CDR1 SGHDN, CDR2 FVKESK. CDR3 size: 15 residues. V lost 0 bases and J 2 bases, leaving 11 bases between the germline ends.

The rearrangement uses TRBV7-6 and TRBJ2-7; no definite D call. Looked up from germline, CDR1 is SGHVS and CDR2 is FNYEAQ. Between the trimmed V and J ends, which lost 2 bases and 6 bases, there was a span of 14 bases. This CDR3 region has 14 residues. CDR3 amino acids: CASSLRPEKGEQYF. The CDR3 nucleotides read TGTGCCAGCAGCTTACGGCCAGAAAAAGGCGAGCAGTACTTC.

The chain employs TRBV11-2 and TRBJ1-4, with D uncertain. Germline-derived CDR1 and CDR2 are SGHAT and FQNNGV. The CDR3 has 12 residues. V lost 2 bases and J 10 bases, leaving 8 bases between the germline ends. In nucleotides, the CDR3 is TGTGCCAGCAGCTTACTGGGTGGAAAACTGTTTTTT. Amino acids: CASSLLGGKLFF.

This clone was counted a single time. The chain combines TRBV19 with TRBJ2-3; 10 nucleotides agree with TRBD2. V trimming: 1 base; J trimming: 10 bases; junction bases outside the gene matches: 14. This CDR3 region has 17 residues. The germline CDR1 and CDR2 sequences are LNHDA and SQIVND (reference sequence). The CDR3: CASSIGRGLATQGSQYF. DNA for the CDR3: TGTGCCAGTAGTATAGGAAGGGGACTAGCGACACAGGGGTCGCAGTATTTT.

The chain joins TRBV29-1 to TRBJ2-7; weak D call: TRBD1 (5 bases). The V gene lost 6 bases and the J gene lost 4 bases, with 13 bases spanning the gap. The CDR3 has 12 residues. Per the germline V gene, CDR1 is SQVTM and CDR2 is ANQGSEA. CDR3 sequence (DNA): TGCAGCGTGGGTCGGGCAGGGTACGAGCAGTACTTC. Protein sequence: CSVGRAGYEQYF.

The J gene is TRBJ1-2, the V gene TRBV10-3; a possible D gene is TRBD1 (5 bases). The CDR3 is made up of 14 amino acids. The V end was cut by 6 bases, the J end by 5 bases, with 16 bases between. The germline gives CDR1 ENHRY, CDR2 SYGVKD. The CDR3 DNA reads as TGTGCCATCAGAAACGCCGGGACGGTTTATGGCTACACCTTC. Amino acid sequence: CAIRNAGTVYGYTF.